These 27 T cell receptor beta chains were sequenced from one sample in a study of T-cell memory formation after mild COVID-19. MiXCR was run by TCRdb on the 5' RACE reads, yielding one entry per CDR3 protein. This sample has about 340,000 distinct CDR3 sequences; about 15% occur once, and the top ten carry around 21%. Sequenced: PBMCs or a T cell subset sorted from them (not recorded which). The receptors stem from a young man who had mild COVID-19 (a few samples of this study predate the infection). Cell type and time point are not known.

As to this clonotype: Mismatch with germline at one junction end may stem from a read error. DNA for the CDR3: TGTGCGTCGACCTCCTCGCTTTTCTATGGCTACACATTC. Protein: CASTSSLFYGYTF. The rearrangement uses TRBV2 and TRBJ1-2; D gene unclear. The length of the CDR3 is 13 residues. Germline CDR1 SNHLY, CDR2 FYNNEI. Full variable domain (remainder filled in from reference TRBV2 and TRBJ1-2): EPEVTQTPSHQVTQMGQEVILRCVPISNHLYFYWYRQILGQKVEFLVSFYNNEISEKSEIFDDQFSVERPDGSNFTLKIRSTKLEDSAMYFCASTSSLFYGYTFGSGTRLTVV.

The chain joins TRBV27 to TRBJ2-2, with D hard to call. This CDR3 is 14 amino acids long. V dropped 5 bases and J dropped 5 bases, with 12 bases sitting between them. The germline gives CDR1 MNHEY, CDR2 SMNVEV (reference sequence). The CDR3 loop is CASSPGLSTGELFF. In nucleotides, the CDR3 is TGTGCCAGCAGTCCCGGGCTGTCTACCGGGGAGCTGTTTTTT.

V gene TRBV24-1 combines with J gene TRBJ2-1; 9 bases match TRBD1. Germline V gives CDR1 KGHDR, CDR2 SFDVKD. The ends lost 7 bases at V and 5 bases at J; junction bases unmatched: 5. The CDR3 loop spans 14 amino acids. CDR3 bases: TGTGCCACCAGGGACAGGGGATCTAACAATGAGCAGTTCTTC. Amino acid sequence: CATRDRGSNNEQFF.

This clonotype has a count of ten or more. The CDR3 coding sequence is TGTGCCAGCAGCTTATCCCCGGGGGCGGGCACAGATACGCAGTATTTT. Protein: CASSLSPGAGTDTQYF. The genes are TRBV7-2 and TRBJ2-3; either TRBD1 or TRBD2 may supply D (6 bases each). The V gene's germline CDR1 is SGHTA and CDR2 FQGNSA. V dropped 2 bases and J dropped 1 base, with 13 bases sitting between them. The CDR3 has 16 residues.

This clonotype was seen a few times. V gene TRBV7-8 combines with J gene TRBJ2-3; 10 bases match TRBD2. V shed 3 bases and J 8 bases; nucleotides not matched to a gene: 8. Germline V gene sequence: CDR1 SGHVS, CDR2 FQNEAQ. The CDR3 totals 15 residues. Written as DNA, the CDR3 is TGTGCCAGCAGCTTCCCTAGCGGGGGTATAGGTACGCAGTATTTT. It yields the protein CASSFPSGGIGTQYF.

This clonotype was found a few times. CDR3 sequence (DNA): TGTGCCAGCAGTTACGAGGACAGCACAGATACGCAGTATTTT. This gives the protein CASSYEDSTDTQYF. The rearrangement uses TRBV6-2 or TRBV6-3 and TRBJ2-3, with D unclear. The CDR3 length is 14 residues. Germline V gene lookup returns CDR1 MNHEY and CDR2 SVGEGT. V was clipped by 2 bases and J by 0 bases, with 6 bases between them.

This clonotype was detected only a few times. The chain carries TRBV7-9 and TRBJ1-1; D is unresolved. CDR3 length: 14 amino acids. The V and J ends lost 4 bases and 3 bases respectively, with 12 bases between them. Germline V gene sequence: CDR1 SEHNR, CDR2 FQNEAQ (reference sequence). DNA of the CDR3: TGTGCCAGCAGCTCGCCTAAGGTTGACACTGAAGCTTTCTTT. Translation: CASSSPKVDTEAFF.

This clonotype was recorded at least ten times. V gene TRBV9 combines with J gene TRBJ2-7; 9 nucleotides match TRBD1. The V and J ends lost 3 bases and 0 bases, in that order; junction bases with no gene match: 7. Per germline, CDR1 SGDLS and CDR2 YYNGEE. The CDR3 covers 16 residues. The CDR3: CASSGPRDRVSYEQYV. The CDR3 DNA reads TGTGCCAGCAGCGGGCCCCGGGACAGGGTCTCCTACGAGCAGTACGTC.

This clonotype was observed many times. The CDR3 is CASSRGRGAQETQYF. The CDR3 nucleotides read TGTGCCAGTAGTAGGGGCCGGGGGGCCCAAGAGACCCAGTACTTC. The chain employs TRBV19 and TRBJ2-5; TRBD2 might be the D (7 bases). The CDR3 has 15 amino acids. Germline lookup yields CDR1 LNHDA and CDR2 SQIVND (reference sequence). V shed 4 bases and J shed 1 base, with 13 bases lying between them.

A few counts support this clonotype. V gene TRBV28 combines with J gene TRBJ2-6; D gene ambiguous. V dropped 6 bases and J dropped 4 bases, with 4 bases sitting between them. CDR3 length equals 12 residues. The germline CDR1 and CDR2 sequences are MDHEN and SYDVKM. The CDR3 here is CASRSGANVLTF. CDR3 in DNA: TGTGCCAGCAGGTCAGGGGCCAACGTCCTGACTTTC. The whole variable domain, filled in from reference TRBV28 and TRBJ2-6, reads DVKVTQSSRYLVKRTGEKVFLECVQDMDHENMFWYRQDPGLGLRLIYFSYDVKMKEKGDIPEGYSVSREKKERFSLILESASTNQTSMYLCASRSGANVLTFGAGSRLTVL.

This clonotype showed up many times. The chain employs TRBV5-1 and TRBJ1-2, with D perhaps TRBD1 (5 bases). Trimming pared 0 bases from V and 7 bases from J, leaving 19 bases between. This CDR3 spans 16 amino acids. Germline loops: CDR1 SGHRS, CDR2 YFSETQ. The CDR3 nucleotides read TGCGCCAGCAGCTTGGCGGGGCGTTTCACCCCCTTTGGCTACACCTTC. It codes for CASSLAGRFTPFGYTF.

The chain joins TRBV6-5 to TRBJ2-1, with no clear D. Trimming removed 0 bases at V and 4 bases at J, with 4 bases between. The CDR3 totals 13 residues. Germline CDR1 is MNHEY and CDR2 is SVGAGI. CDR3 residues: CASSYSAYNEQFF. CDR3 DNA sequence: TGTGCCAGCAGTTACTCAGCTTACAATGAGCAGTTCTTC.

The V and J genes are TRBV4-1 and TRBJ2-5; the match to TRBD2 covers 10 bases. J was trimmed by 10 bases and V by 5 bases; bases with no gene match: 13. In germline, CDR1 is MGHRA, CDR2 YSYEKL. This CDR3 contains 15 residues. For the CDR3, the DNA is TGCGCCAGCAGCTCCCTAGCGGGGGTGTCTCGGGTCCAGTACTTC. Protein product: CASSSLAGVSRVQYF.

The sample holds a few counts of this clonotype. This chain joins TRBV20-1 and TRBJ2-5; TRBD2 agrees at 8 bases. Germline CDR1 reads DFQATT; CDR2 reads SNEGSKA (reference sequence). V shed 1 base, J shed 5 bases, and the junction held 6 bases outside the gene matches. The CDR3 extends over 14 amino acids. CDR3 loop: CSARGGGPRETQYF. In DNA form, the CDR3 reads TGCAGTGCTAGAGGCGGGGGGCCCAGGGAGACCCAGTACTTC.

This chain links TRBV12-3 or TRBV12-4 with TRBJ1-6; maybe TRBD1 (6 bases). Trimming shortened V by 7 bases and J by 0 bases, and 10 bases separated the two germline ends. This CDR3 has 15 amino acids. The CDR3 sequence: CASTPGVSYNSPLHF. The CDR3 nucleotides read TGTGCCAGCACCCCAGGGGTCTCCTATAATTCACCCCTCCACTTT.

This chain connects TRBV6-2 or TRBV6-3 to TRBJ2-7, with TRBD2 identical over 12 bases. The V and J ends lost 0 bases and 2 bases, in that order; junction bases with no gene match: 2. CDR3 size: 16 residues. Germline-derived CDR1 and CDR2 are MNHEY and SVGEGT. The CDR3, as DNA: TGTGCCAGCAGTTACTCGACTAGCGGGGGCCCCTACGAGCAGTACGTC. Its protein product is CASSYSTSGGPYEQYV.

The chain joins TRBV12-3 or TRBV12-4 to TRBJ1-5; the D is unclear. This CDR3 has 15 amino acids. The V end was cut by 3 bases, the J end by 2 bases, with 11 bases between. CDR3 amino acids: CASSFNQDGNQPQHF. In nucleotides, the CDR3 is TGTGCCAGCAGTTTTAACCAGGATGGCAATCAGCCCCAGCATTTT.

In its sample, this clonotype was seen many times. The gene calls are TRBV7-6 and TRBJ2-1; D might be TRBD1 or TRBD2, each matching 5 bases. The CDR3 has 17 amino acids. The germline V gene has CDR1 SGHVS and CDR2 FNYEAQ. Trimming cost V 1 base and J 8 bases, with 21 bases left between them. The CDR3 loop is CASSLGRVGETEDEQFF. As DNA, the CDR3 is TGTGCCAGCAGCTTAGGACGTGTAGGGGAGACTGAGGATGAGCAGTTCTTC.

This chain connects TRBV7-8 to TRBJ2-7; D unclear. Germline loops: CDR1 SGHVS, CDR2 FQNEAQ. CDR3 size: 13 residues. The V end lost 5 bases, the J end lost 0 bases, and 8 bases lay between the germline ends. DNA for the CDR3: TGTGCCAGCAGCCGATTGAGCTCCTACGAGCAGTACTTC. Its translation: CASSRLSSYEQYF.

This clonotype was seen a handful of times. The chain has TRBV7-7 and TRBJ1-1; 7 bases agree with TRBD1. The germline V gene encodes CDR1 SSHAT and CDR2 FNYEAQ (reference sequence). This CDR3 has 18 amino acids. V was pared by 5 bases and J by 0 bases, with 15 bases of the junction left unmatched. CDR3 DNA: TGTGCCAGCAGCCCTCACCCCCCCTCCGGACAGGTGAACACTGAAGCTTTCTTT. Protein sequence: CASSPHPPSGQVNTEAFF.

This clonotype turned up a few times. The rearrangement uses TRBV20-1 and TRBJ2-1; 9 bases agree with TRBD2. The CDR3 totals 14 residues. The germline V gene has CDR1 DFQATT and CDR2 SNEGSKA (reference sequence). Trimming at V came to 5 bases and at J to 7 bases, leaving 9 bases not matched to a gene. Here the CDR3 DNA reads TGCAGTGCTCATCTCCGCGGGGGGGCGAATGAGCAGTTCTTC. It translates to CSAHLRGGANEQFF.

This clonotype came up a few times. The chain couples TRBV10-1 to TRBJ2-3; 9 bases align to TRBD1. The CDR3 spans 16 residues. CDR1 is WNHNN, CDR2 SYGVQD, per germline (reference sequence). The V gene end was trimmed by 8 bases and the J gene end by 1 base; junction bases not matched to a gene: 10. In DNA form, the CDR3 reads TGCGCCAGCCGACGAACAGGACAGGGGCGCACAGATACGCAGTATTTT. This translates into CASRRTGQGRTDTQYF.

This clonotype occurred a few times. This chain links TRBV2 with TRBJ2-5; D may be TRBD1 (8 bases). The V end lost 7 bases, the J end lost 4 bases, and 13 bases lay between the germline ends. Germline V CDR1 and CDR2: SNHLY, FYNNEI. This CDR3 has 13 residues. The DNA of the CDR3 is TGTGCCAGCAAGGACAGGGAGGGAGAGACCCAGTACTTC. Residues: CASKDREGETQYF.

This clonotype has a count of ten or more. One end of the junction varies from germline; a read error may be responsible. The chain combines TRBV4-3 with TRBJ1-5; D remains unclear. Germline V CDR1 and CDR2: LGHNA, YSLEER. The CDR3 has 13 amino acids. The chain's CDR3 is CASSQTGNQPQHF. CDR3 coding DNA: TGTGCCAGCAGCCAAACAGGCAATCAGCCCCAGCATTTT.

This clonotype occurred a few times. The CDR3 region is CASSYSIGTSGSTDTQYF. CDR3 sequence (DNA): TGTGCCAGCAGTTACTCGATTGGGACTAGCGGGAGCACAGATACGCAGTATTTT. J is TRBJ2-3 and V is TRBV6-2 or TRBV6-3; TRBD2 agrees at 12 bases. This CDR3 has 18 amino acids. The V gene's germline CDR1 is MNHEY and CDR2 SVGEGT. Trimming took 0 bases from V and 0 from J; bases not matched to a gene: 4.

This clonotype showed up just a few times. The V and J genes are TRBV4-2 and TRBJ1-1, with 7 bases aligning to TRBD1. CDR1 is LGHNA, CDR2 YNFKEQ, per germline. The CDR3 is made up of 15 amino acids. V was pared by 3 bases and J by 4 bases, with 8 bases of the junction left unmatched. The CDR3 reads CASSQRKGAGTEAFF. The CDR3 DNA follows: TGTGCCAGCAGCCAGAGGAAGGGGGCTGGCACTGAAGCTTTCTTT.

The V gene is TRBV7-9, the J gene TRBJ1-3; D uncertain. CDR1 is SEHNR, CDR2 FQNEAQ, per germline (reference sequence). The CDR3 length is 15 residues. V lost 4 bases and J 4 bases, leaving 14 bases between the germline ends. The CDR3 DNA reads TGTGCCAGCAGCTCTCGCGGGTCACCAGGAAACACCATATATTTT. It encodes CASSSRGSPGNTIYF.